This TCR beta chain stems from a study of cytomegalovirus exposure and HLA in healthy donors. Likely unrecorded immune exposures existed in these nominally healthy donors. Looked up from germline, CDR1 is GTSNPN and CDR2 is SVGIG (reference sequence). The CDR3 spans 14 residues. With V trimmed by 4 bases and J by 4 bases, 5 bases remained unmatched. The study ran its PCR with 60 Vbeta and 13 Jbeta primers. Libraries were prepared by immunoSEQ multiplex PCR; TCRdb keeps only in-frame clonotypes and omits some of them. In all, the sample yields roughly 62,000 clones. V is TRBV30 and J is TRBJ1-2, with 11 bases that match TRBD1. The sequencing sample was made of PBMCs. This receptor was identified in a male donor in good health and CMV-seronegative. CDR3: CAWKGQGVSYGYTF. The CDR3 DNA is TGTGCCTGGAAGGGACAGGGGGTGAGCTATGGCTACACCTTC.